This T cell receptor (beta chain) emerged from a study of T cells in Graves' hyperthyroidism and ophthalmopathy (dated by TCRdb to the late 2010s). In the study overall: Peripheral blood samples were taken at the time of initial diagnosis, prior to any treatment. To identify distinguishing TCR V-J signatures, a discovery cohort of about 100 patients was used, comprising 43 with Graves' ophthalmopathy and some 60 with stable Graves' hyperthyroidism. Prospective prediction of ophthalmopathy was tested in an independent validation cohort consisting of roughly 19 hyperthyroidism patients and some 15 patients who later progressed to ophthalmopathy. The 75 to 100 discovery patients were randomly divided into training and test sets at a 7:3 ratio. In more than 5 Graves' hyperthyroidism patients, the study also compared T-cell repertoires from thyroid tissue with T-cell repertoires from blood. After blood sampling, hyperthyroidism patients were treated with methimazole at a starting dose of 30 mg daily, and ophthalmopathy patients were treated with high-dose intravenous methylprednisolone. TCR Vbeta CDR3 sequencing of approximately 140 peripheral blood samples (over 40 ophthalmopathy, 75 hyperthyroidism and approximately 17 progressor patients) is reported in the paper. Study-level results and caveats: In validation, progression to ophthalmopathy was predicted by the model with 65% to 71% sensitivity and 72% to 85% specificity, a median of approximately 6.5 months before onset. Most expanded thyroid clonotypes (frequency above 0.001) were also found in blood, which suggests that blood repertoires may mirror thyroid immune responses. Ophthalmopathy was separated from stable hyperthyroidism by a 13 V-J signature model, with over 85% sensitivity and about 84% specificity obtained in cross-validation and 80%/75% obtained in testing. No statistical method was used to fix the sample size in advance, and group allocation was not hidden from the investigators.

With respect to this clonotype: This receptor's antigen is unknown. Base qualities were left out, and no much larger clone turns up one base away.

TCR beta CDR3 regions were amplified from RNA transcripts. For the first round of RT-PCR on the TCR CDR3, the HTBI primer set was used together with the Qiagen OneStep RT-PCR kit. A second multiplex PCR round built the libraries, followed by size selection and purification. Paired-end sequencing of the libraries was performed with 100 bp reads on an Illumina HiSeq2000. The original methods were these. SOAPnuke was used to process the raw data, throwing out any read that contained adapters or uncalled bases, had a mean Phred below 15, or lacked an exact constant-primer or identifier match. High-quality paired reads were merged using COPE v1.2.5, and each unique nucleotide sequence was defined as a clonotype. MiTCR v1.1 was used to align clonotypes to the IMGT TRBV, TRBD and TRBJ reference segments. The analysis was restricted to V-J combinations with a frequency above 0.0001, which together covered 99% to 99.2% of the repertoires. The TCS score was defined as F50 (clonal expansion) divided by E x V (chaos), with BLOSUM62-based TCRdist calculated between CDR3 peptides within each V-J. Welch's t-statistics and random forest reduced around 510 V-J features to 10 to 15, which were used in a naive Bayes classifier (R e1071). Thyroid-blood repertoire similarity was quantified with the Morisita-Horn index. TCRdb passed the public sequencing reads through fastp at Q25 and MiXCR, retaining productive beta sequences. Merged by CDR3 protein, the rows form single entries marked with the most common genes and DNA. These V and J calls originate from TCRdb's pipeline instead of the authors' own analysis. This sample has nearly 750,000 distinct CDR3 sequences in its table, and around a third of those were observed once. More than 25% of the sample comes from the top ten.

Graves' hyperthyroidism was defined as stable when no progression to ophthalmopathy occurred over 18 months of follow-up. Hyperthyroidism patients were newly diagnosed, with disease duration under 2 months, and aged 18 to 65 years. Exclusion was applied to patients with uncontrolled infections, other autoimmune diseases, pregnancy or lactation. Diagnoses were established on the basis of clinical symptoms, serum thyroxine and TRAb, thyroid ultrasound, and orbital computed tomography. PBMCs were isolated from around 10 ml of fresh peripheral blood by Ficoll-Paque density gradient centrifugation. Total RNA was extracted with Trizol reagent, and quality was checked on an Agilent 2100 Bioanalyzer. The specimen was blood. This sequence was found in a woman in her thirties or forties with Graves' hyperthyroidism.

The CDR3 in this case is CSAPHSAGAREQYF. The nucleotide sequence reads as follows: TGCAGTGCTCCCCATTCCGCGGGGGCTCGGGAGCAGTACTTC. The chain joins TRBV20-1 to TRBJ2-7, with TRBD2 tentatively as D gene (7 bases match). As encoded in the germline V gene (reference sequence), CDR1 is DFQATT while CDR2 is SNEGSKA. V is pared back by 5 bases and J by 7 bases, with 21 bases lying between the germline termini. From cysteine to phenylalanine, the CDR3 is 14 amino acids long. Of all the DNA, just the CDR3 is kept, 42 bases in frame from base 1.